This T cell receptor (beta chain) was recorded in a study of shared clonotypes between healthy human individuals. V gave up 0 bases and J gave up 7 bases; unmatched junction bases: 8. Per the germline V gene, CDR1 is SGHRS and CDR2 is YFSETQ. CDR3 size: 15 residues. The assay was immunoSEQ multiplex PCR, and TCRdb's table has in-frame clones only and misses some. The table has 640,000 or so clones, approximately 79% seen once; the top ten hold less than 2%. Of note for this clone: Its antigen is not known.

Whole-study results and caveats: Investigators expected sequencing depth to affect clonotype sharing among donors.

This sequence originates from a woman in her thirties in good health. The specimen sequenced was memory CD4+ T cells sorted from blood. As to subset: CD45RA-negative fraction. The gene calls are TRBV5-1 and TRBJ2-7; TRBD1 matches 9 bases. This chain's CDR3 is CASSLGDRDLREQYF. The CDR3 DNA is TGCGCCAGCAGCTTGGGGGACAGGGATTTGAGGGAGCAGTACTTC.